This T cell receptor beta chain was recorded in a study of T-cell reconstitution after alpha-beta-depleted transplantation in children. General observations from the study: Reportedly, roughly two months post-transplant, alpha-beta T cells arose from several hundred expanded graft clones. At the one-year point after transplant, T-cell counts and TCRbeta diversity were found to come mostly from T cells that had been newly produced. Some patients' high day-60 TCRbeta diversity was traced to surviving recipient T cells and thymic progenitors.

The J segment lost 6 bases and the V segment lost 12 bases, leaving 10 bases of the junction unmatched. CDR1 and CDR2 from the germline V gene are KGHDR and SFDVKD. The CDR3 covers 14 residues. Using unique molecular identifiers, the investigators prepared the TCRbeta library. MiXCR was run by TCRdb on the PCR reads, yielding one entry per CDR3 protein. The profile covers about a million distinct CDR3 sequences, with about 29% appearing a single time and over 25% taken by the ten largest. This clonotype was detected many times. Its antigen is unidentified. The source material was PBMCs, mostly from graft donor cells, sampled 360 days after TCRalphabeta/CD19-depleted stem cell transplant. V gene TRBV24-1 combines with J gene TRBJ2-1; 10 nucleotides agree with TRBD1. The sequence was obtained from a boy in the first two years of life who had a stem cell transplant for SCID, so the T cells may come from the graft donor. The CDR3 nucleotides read TGTGCCTCCTCTCCGGGACAGGGGAGCAATGAGCAGTTCTTC. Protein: CASSPGQGSNEQFF.